The 21 T cell receptor beta chains below were found in one sample sequenced in a study of spatial heterogeneity in lung cancer. The time point denotes: sample taken at primary tumor resection. In each case, whole RNA from tumor, nontumor lung or frozen PBMC was sequenced unsorted. TCRdb independently ran MiXCR on the 5' RACE reads; one entry per CDR3 protein. The table includes some 7,800 distinct CDR3 sequences, approximately 8.6% detected once. Specimen: PBMCs, collected at surgery. Source of these receptors: a male donor with early-stage non-small cell lung cancer.

This clonotype was counted at least ten times. In a library made to pick up alpha chains, this beta chain is a stray read with a size that means little. The CDR3 loop is CSAPNGLGEDTQYF. CDR3 coding DNA: TGCAGTGCCCCCAACGGTCTTGGGGAAGATACGCAGTATTTT. J is TRBJ2-3 and V is TRBV20-1; D is ambiguous. In germline, CDR1 is DFQATT, CDR2 SNEGSKA (reference sequence). This CDR3 has 14 amino acids. Trimming shortened V by 6 bases and J by 5 bases, and 18 bases separated the two germline ends.

Many counts were recorded for this clonotype. This beta chain came through as a stray read in a library set up for alpha chains, and its size says little. J is TRBJ1-1 and V is TRBV2; no definite D call. V was clipped by 6 bases and J by 5 bases, with 16 bases between them. The length of the CDR3 is 14 residues. From germline, CDR1 is SNHLY and CDR2 FYNNEI. The CDR3 DNA sequence: TGTGCCAGCAGGGTCTCCGGGTTAGGAACTGAAGCTTTCTTT. It codes for CASRVSGLGTEAFF.

By share, this clonotype ranks as medium-sized (0.01 to 0.1%). This beta chain is a stray sequence in a library constructed for alpha chains; its clone size is not meaningful. The gene calls are TRBV29-1 and TRBJ1-1; no reliable D call. Per the germline V gene, CDR1 is SQVTM and CDR2 is ANQGSEA. The CDR3 runs to 11 residues. V lost 6 bases to trimming and J lost 6 bases, with 11 bases between them. The CDR3 loop is CSVSPGAEAFF. The CDR3 coding sequence is TGCAGCGTATCGCCGGGCGCTGAAGCTTTCTTT.

This clonotype was observed at least ten times. This beta chain turned up in a library designed for alpha chains; as an off-target read, its abundance says little. The rearrangement joins TRBV11-1 to TRBJ1-1; 9 nucleotides agree with TRBD1. V lost 4 bases and J lost 3; bases outside the gene matches: 9. This CDR3 comprises 16 residues. Germline V gene sequence: CDR1 SGHAT, CDR2 FQDESV (reference sequence). The CDR3 region is CASSSLPGQGDTEAFF. The DNA of the CDR3 is TGTGCCAGCAGCTCACTTCCGGGACAGGGAGACACTGAAGCTTTCTTT.

This clonotype was detected many times. This beta chain is a stray read from a library made for alpha chains; its abundance is not meaningful. CDR3 amino acids: CSVGGQGVADTQYF. The CDR3 DNA sequence: TGCAGCGTTGGGGGACAGGGGGTCGCAGATACGCAGTATTTT. V is TRBV29-1 and J is TRBJ2-3; 11 nucleotides align to TRBD1. J gave up 4 bases and V 4 bases, and 4 bases lay outside the gene matches. CDR1 is SQVTM, CDR2 ANQGSEA, per germline. This CDR3 contains 14 residues.

By sample fraction, this clonotype is medium-sized. Found in a library prepared for alpha chains, this beta chain is an off-target read, and its abundance has little meaning. The chain is built from TRBV24-1 and TRBJ2-5; 11 bases are a match to TRBD2. This CDR3 spans 17 amino acids. After removal of 4 bases from V and 5 bases from J, the junction contained 11 bases not matched to a gene. In germline, CDR1 is KGHDR, CDR2 SFDVKD. This chain's CDR3 is CATSELTSGSSAETQYF. The CDR3 DNA is TGTGCCACCAGTGAACTAACTAGCGGGAGTAGCGCGGAGACCCAGTACTTC.

This clonotype has a count of ten or more. This beta chain lies outside the target of a library built for alpha chains; its clone size means little. V gene TRBV3-1 combines with J gene TRBJ2-2, with TRBD2 matching over 9 bases. The CDR3 runs to 13 residues. CDR1 is LGHDT and CDR2 is YNNKEL in the germline V gene (reference sequence). V dropped 9 bases and J dropped 6; count of bases not matched to a gene: 5. The CDR3 loop reads CASGTSSSGELFF. CDR3 coding DNA: TGTGCCAGTGGGACTAGCAGTTCCGGGGAGCTGTTTTTT.

This clonotype has a count of ten or more. The size of this beta chain means little, since it is a stray read in a library made for alpha chains. This chain connects TRBV29-1 to TRBJ2-7; 8 bases match TRBD2. With 2 bases clipped from V and 9 bases from J, the junction kept 6 bases outside the gene matches. Germline CDR1 is SQVTM and CDR2 is ANQGSEA. There are 12 residues in the CDR3. CDR3 residues: CSVEPPGGGQYF. CDR3 in DNA: TGCAGCGTTGAACCCCCCGGGGGGGGGCAGTACTTC.

This clonotype was picked up many times. The library was prepared for alpha chains; this beta chain is a stray read, so its frequency means little. The rearrangement links TRBV6-2 or TRBV6-3 to TRBJ2-1, with D uncertain. V shed 0 bases and J shed 6 bases, with 18 bases lying between them. Germline V gene lookup returns CDR1 MNHEY and CDR2 SVGEGT. There are 17 residues in the CDR3. CDR3 residues: CASSYSRKIRESNEQFF. The DNA of the CDR3 is TGTGCCAGCAGTTACTCGAGAAAAATTCGCGAGAGCAATGAGCAGTTCTTC.

This clonotype was recorded at least ten times. Since the library was made to target alpha chains, this beta chain is a stray read and its abundance is not meaningful. The V and J genes are TRBV19 and TRBJ1-1, with D hard to call. This CDR3 spans 13 amino acids. V lost 3 bases and J lost 8, with 13 bases in between. CDR1 LNHDA and CDR2 SQIVND come from the germline V gene (reference sequence). The CDR3 loop is CASSIYILGEAFF. The CDR3 DNA sequence: TGTGCCAGTAGTATTTATATTTTGGGGGAAGCTTTCTTT.

This clonotype was seen at least ten times. This beta chain appears as a stray read in a library generated for alpha chains; its size is not informative. The chain is built from TRBV7-8 and TRBJ1-2; 7 positions agree with TRBD1. The CDR3 loop spans 15 amino acids. Germline CDR1 is SGHVS and CDR2 is FQNEAQ. Unmatched junction bases numbered 5, after V lost 4 bases and J lost 0 bases. CDR3 DNA: TGTGCCAGCAGCTCTCGGACAGGCTCTAACTATGGCTACACCTTC. This codes for CASSSRTGSNYGYTF.

This clonotype was observed a few times. This beta chain appears as a stray read in a library generated for alpha chains; its size is not informative. V gene TRBV6-2 or TRBV6-3 combines with J gene TRBJ2-3; 8 nucleotides line up with TRBD2. V dropped 2 bases and J dropped 1; count of bases not matched to a gene: 8. The CDR3 runs to 17 residues. Germline V gene lookup returns CDR1 MNHEY and CDR2 SVGEGT. The CDR3: CASSYPPGRVGTDTQYF. CDR3 bases: TGTGCCAGCAGTTACCCCCCCGGGAGGGTAGGCACAGATACGCAGTATTTT.

This clonotype was observed at least ten times. With the library built for alpha chains, this beta chain is off target and its frequency is not meaningful. V is TRBV5-1 and J is TRBJ1-1, with 10 bases that match TRBD1. CDR3 size: 17 residues. V lost 4 bases to trimming and J lost 7 bases; unmatched junction nucleotides: 16. Germline V CDR1 and CDR2: SGHRS, YFSETQ. The CDR3 region has the DNA TGCGCCAGCAGCCAAAACGCCGGGACAGGGGCCACCTTTGAAGCTTTCTTT. It is translated as CASSQNAGTGATFEAFF.

This clonotype was detected ten times or more. Within a library made for alpha chains, this beta chain is off target, and its count is uninformative. This chain joins TRBV19 and TRBJ2-7; D is perhaps TRBD1 or TRBD2 (7 bases each). Trimming pared 3 bases from V and 3 bases from J, leaving 18 bases between. CDR3 size: 16 residues. Germline lookup yields CDR1 LNHDA and CDR2 SQIVND (reference sequence). CDR3 region: CASSIRAGGDYYEQYF. The CDR3 bases are TGTGCCAGTAGTATTCGAGCAGGGGGGGACTACTACGAGCAGTACTTC. The variable domain in full, completed from reference TRBV19 and TRBJ2-7, reads DGGITQSPKYLFRKEGQNVTLSCEQNLNHDAMYWYRQDPGQGLRLIYYSQIVNDFQKGDIAEGYSVSREKKESFPLTVTSAQKNPTAFYLCASSIRAGGDYYEQYFGPGTRLTVT.

Ten or more counts support this clonotype. Because the library targeted alpha chains, this beta chain is an off-target read whose size means little. The chain has TRBV20-1 and TRBJ2-5; 12 bases align to TRBD2. This CDR3 has 16 amino acids. Germline V lookup: CDR1 DFQATT, CDR2 SNEGSKA (reference sequence). J lost 5 bases, V lost 3 bases, and 10 bases had no gene match. This CDR3 reads CSASMKTSGSGETQYF. For the CDR3, the DNA is TGCAGTGCTAGTATGAAGACTAGCGGGAGTGGCGAGACCCAGTACTTC.

This clonotype occurred many times. A library prepared for alpha chains yielded this beta chain as an off-target read; its size is of little meaning. The rearrangement links TRBV7-3 to TRBJ1-1, with 12 bases aligning to TRBD1. CDR3 length: 15 amino acids. V was pared by 5 bases and J by 4 bases, with 5 bases of the junction left unmatched. The germline CDR1 and CDR2 sequences are SGHTA and FQGTGA. The CDR3 reads CASSKGTGGFTEAFF. As DNA, the CDR3 is TGTGCCAGCAGCAAAGGGACAGGGGGCTTCACTGAAGCTTTCTTT. Based on the CDR3 plus reference TRBV7-3 and TRBJ1-1, the full variable domain is GAGVSQTPSNKVTEKGKYVELRCDPISGHTALYWYRQSLGQGPEFLIYFQGTGAADDSGLPNDRFFAVRPEGSVSTLKIQRTERGDSAVYLCASSKGTGGFTEAFFGQGTRLTVV.

Relative to its sample, this clonotype is medium-sized. This beta chain came through as a stray read in a library set up for alpha chains, and its size says little. This sequence joins TRBV4-1 and TRBJ1-5; D is unresolved. Germline V gives CDR1 MGHRA, CDR2 YSYEKL. The CDR3 is 14 residues long. Trimming left V 5 bases short and J 2 bases short, with 10 bases between. The CDR3 DNA reads as TGCGCCAGCAGCGGCGGACGGCGCAATCAGCCCCAGCATTTT. Its translation is CASSGGRRNQPQHF.

This clonotype came up many times. This beta chain slipped into a library made for alpha chains as a stray read, so its size is not meaningful. The V gene is TRBV14, the J gene TRBJ2-1, with 13 bases aligning to TRBD2. After removal of 4 bases from V and 9 bases from J, the junction contained 12 bases not matched to a gene. Germline V gives CDR1 SGHDN, CDR2 FVKESK. The CDR3 is 17 residues long. The CDR3 coding sequence is TGTGCCAGCAGCCCGCTGAGGACTAGCGGGAGAGGACCTGAGCAGTTCTTC. Its translation is CASSPLRTSGRGPEQFF.

This clonotype was seen ten or more times. Being off target in a library aimed at alpha chains, this beta chain has a size of little meaning. The chain combines TRBV7-9 with TRBJ1-1; D not resolved. CDR3 length equals 13 residues. V lost 4 bases and J lost 8, with 14 bases in between. Germline CDR1 SEHNR, CDR2 FQNEAQ (reference sequence). This chain's CDR3 is CASSSNRPWEAFF. The CDR3 region has the DNA TGTGCCAGCAGCTCGAACCGTCCCTGGGAAGCTTTCTTT.

On this clonotype itself: Little can be read into the size of this beta chain, an off-target read in a library designed for alpha chains. The chain is built from TRBV6-1 and TRBJ2-4, with TRBD1 as a possible D gene (7 bases). This CDR3 contains 12 residues. The V and J ends lost 6 bases and 7 bases respectively, with 10 bases between them. Germline V CDR1 and CDR2: MNHNS, SASEGT. CDR3 sequence reads: CASRAGQNIQYF. CDR3 bases: TGTGCCAGCAGGGCGGGACAGAACATTCAGTACTTC.

This clonotype was seen only a few times. Because the library targeted alpha chains, this beta chain is an off-target read whose size means little. The chain carries TRBV27 and TRBJ2-5; 8 bases line up with TRBD1. This CDR3 comprises 14 residues. V shed 6 bases, J shed 5 bases, and the junction held 8 bases outside the gene matches. The germline CDR1 and CDR2 sequences are MNHEY and SMNVEV (reference sequence). CDR3 bases: TGTGCCAGCAGCCGAGGACAGGGCTTCGAGACCCAGTACTTC. Its translation is CASSRGQGFETQYF.